Reported below is one TCR beta chain. Its antigen remains unidentified. The data were taken from a study of T cell responses to AZD1222 COVID-19 vaccine. Some clones are missing from TCRdb's copy, which holds only in-frame ones; the method was immunoSEQ multiplex PCR. The sample shows about 140,000 clones, roughly 90% of them seen only once. Study-level points and caveats: Repertoire collection took place solely once the T cell response had peaked. Just five or six AZD1222 recipients tested seropositive at baseline. There were mostly white British donors and more females than males, and clonal diversity was possibly underestimated.

Germline V CDR1 and CDR2: SGHNT, YYREEE (reference sequence). The junction had 8 bases not matched to a gene; V was cut back by 3 bases and J by 8 bases. The CDR3 is 15 amino acids. The receptor was isolated from an adult in good health. This sequence joins TRBV5-4 and TRBJ1-4, with 9 bases that match TRBD1. The sequencing used peripheral blood, collected on day 0 of AZD1222 vaccination. CDR3 protein: CASSSGQGRGEKLFF. The CDR3 DNA is TGTGCCAGCAGCTCAGGACAGGGGAGGGGAGAAAAACTGTTTTTT.